This TCR beta chain was profiled in a study of T cell responses to AZD1222 COVID-19 vaccine. Libraries were prepared by immunoSEQ multiplex PCR; TCRdb keeps only in-frame clonotypes and omits some of them. The table lists 80,000 to 100,000 clones, 87% of them singletons, with approximately 10% in the top ten. The germline V and J ends were trimmed by 5 bases and 2 bases, with 13 bases remaining between them. The CDR3 length is 14 residues. Germline V gives CDR1 SGHRS, CDR2 YFSETQ. This clone was seen a single time. This receptor was taken from an adult who received the AZD1222 COVID-19 vaccine. V and J are TRBV5-1 and TRBJ2-5, with D hard to call. The material was peripheral blood, obtained 28 days after the second AZD1222 dose. The CDR3 region is CASSKIGLQETQYF. The CDR3 nucleotides are TGCGCCAGCAGTAAGATAGGCTTACAAGAGACCCAGTACTTC.